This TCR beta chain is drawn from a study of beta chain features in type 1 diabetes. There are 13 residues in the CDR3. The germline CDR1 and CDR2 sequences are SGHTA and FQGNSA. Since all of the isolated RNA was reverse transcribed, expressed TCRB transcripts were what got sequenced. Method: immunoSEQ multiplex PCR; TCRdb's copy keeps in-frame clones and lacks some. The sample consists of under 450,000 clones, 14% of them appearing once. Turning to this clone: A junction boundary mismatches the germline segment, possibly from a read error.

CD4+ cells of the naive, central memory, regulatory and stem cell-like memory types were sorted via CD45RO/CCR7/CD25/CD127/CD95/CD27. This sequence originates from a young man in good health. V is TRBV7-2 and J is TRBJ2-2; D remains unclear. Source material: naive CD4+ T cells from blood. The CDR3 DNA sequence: TGTGCCAGCACCTTACAGTACACCGGGGAGCTGTTTTTT. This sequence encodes CASTLQYTGELFF. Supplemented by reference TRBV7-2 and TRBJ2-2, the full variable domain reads GAGVSQSPSNKVTEKGKDVELRCDPISGHTALYWYRQSLGQGLEFLIYFQGNSAPDKSGLPSDRFSAERTGGSVSTLTIQRTQQEDSAVYLCASTLQYTGELFFGEGSRLTVL.